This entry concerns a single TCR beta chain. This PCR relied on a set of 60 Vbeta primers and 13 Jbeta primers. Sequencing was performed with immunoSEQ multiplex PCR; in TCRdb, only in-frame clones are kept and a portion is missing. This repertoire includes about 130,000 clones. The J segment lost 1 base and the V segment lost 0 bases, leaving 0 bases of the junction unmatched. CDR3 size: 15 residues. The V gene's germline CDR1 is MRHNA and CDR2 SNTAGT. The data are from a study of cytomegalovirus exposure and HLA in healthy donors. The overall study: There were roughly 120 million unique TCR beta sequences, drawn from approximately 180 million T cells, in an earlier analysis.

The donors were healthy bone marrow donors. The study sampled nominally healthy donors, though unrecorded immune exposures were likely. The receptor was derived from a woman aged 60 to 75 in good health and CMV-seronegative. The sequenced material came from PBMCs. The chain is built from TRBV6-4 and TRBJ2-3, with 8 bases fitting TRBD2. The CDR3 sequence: CASSDSSGGTDTQYF. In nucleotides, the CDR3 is TGTGCCAGCAGTGACTCTAGCGGGGGCACAGATACGCAGTATTTT.